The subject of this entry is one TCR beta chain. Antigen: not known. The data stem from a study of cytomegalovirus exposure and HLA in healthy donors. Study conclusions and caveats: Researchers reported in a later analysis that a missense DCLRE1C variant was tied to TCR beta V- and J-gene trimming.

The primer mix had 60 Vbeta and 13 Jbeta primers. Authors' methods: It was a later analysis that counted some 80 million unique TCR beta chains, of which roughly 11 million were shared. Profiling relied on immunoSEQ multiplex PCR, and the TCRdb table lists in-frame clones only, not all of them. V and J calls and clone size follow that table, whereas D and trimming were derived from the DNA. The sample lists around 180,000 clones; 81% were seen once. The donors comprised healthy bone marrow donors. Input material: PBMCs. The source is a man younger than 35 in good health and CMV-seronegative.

CDR3 in amino acids: CASSPPASGRAGEQFF. CDR3 nucleotide sequence: TGTGCCAGCTCACCACCGGCCAGCGGGAGGGCCGGTGAGCAGTTCTTC. The rearrangement links TRBV18 to TRBJ2-1, with 10 bases fitting TRBD2. Germline V gene sequence: CDR1 KGHSH, CDR2 LQKENI. Unmatched junction bases numbered 8, after V lost 0 bases and J lost 9 bases. The CDR3 contains 16 residues.